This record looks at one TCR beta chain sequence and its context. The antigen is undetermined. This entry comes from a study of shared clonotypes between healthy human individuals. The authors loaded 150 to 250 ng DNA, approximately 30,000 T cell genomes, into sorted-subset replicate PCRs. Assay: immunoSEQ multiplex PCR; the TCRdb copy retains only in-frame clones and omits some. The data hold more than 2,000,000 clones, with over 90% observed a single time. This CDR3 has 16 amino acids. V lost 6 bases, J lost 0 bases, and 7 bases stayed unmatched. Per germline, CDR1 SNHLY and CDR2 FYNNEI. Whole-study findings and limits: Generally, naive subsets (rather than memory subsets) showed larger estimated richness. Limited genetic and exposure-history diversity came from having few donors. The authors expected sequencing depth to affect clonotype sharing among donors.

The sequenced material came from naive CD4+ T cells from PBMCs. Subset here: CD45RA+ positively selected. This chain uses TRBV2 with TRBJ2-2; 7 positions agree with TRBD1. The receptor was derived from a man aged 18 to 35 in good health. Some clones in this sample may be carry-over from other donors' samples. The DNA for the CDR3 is TGTGCCAGCAGGAGGGGACAGACCTCGAACACCGGGGAGCTGTTTTTT. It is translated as CASRRGQTSNTGELFF.